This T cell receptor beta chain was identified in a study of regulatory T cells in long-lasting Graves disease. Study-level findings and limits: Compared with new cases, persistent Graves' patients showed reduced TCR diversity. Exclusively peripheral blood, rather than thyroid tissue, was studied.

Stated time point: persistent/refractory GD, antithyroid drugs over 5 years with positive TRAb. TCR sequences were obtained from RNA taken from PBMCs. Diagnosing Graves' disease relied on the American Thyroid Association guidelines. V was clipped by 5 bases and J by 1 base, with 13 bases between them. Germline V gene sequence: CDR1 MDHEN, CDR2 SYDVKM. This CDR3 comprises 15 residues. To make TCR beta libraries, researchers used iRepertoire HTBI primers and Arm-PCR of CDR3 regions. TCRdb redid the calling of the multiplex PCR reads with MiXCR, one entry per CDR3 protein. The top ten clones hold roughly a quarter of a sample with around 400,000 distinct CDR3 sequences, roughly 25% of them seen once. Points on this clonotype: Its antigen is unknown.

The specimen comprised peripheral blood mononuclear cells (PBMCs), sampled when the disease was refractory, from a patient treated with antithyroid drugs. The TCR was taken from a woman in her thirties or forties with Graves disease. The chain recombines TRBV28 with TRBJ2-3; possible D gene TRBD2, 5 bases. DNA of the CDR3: TGTGCCAGCAGTCGCGGCGGGTTGGGCACAGATACGCAGTATTTT. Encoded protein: CASSRGGLGTDTQYF.